There are many counts of the clone carrying this T cell receptor beta chain. No antigen is known for it. The time point is: newly diagnosed GD, antithyroid drugs for less than 3 months. After RNA was extracted from PBMCs, the TCR library was made from it. Diagnosing Graves' disease relied on the American Thyroid Association guidelines. The CDR3 is 14 amino acids. Germline values: CDR1 SNHLY, CDR2 FYNNEI. With 5 bases removed from V and 2 bases from J, the gap between germline ends came to 11 bases. Relying on iRepertoire HTBI primers and Arm-PCR of CDR3 regions, the team built TCR beta libraries. TCRdb analysed the multiplex PCR reads with MiXCR anew, one entry per CDR3 protein. The data show over 500,000 distinct CDR3 sequences, around 16% seen once. The sample originates from a study of regulatory T cells in long-lasting Graves disease. Looking at the study overall: Newly diagnosed Graves' patients had taken antithyroid drugs under 3 months.

Study-wide findings and caveats: There were preferences for TRBV28, TRBJ1-2 and TRBJ2-5 in persistent disease.

The data also belong to a second study, concerning T cells in Graves' hyperthyroidism and ophthalmopathy. Per that paper: During a first-round RT-PCR of the TCR CDR3, the HTBI primer set was used.

The source of this sequence is a man aged 18 to 29 with Graves disease. The sequencing used peripheral blood mononuclear cells (PBMCs), collected at new diagnosis, from a patient treated with antithyroid drugs. The V and J genes are TRBV2 and TRBJ2-3; weak D call: TRBD1 (5 bases). The CDR3 coding sequence is TGTGCCAGCAGTTTGTCCAGGGTCACAGATACGCAGTATTTT. This codes for CASSLSRVTDTQYF.